This record covers a single T cell receptor beta chain. The target antigen is unknown. This entry belongs to a study of T-cell reconstitution after alpha-beta-depleted transplantation in children. Study-wide results and limits: T-cell counts and diversity at one year post-transplant came mainly from newly produced T cells. Surviving recipient T cells and thymic progenitors accounted for the high day-60 TCRbeta diversity observed in some patients. About two months after transplant, alpha-beta T cells reportedly came from several hundred expanded graft clones.

With 8 bases clipped from V and 2 bases from J, the junction kept 9 bases outside the gene matches. This CDR3 comprises 15 residues. Germline V CDR1 and CDR2: SGHRS, YFSETQ. A TCRbeta library incorporating unique molecular identifiers was prepared. TCRdb processed the PCR reads anew with MiXCR; each CDR3 protein has one entry. The sample lists about 440,000 distinct CDR3 sequences; about 45% were seen once. The starting material was PBMCs, obtained before TCRalphabeta/CD19-depleted stem cell transplant. The receptor was derived from a girl aged 2-10 years with aplastic anemia, due to receive a stem cell transplant. The chain has TRBV5-1 and TRBJ2-3, with 9 bases aligning to TRBD2. CDR3 in amino acids: CASSVSGGTTDTQYF. The CDR3 bases are TGCGCCAGTTCCGTAAGCGGGGGGACCACAGATACGCAGTATTTT.